This record covers a single T cell receptor (beta chain). The source of the sample is a study of blood T cell repertoires in COVID-19. Study-level information: Specimens from acute and convalescent COVID-19 originated in the United States, Italy and Spain. The cDNA or gDNA used as material had been derived from T cells, B-cell-depleted T cells, or PBMCs.

Germline loops: CDR1 MDHEN, CDR2 SYDVKM. CDR3 length equals 14 residues. V shed 7 bases, J shed 2 bases, and the junction held 3 bases outside the gene matches. Original methodology: Amplification from reference gene primers served as the basis for estimated nucleated cell counts. Sequencing used immunoSEQ multiplex PCR; TCRdb keeps in-frame clones, though not all of them. The V and J calls and clone size were taken over from that table, and D and trimming were inferred from the DNA. This sample yields around 69,000 clones, of which more than 70% are seen a single time; 7.5% to 9.5% belongs to the top ten.

The sequencing input was peripheral blood. V and J are TRBV28 and TRBJ2-3, with TRBD2 identical over 10 bases. This TCR was sampled from a man aged 50 to 60 with active COVID-19. CDR3 sequence (DNA): TGTGCCAGCATGAGCGGGGGGGCCACAGATACGCAGTATTTT. Its protein product is CASMSGGATDTQYF.